The subject of this entry is one T cell receptor (beta chain). The CDR3 consists of 13 residues. Germline CDR1 is ENHRY and CDR2 is SYGVKD. V shed 10 bases and J shed 4 bases, with 16 bases lying between them. The entry originates in a study of blood T cell repertoires in COVID-19. Study-level background: The United States, Italy and Spain provided the acute and convalescent COVID-19 samples. T cells, B-cell-depleted T cells, or PBMCs supplied cDNA or gDNA.

Method: immunoSEQ multiplex PCR; TCRdb's copy keeps in-frame clones and lacks some. The profile shows over 300,000 clones, approximately 90% of them singletons. Individuals drawn from 24 US areas were about 18 to 100 years old. Recovered participants had two consecutive negative NP/OP PCR tests, healthcare professional clearance, or symptom resolution. This sequence originates from a woman aged 25 to 39 who had recovered from COVID-19. V gene TRBV10-3 combines with J gene TRBJ1-1, with a possible D match to TRBD1 (6 bases). Specimen: PBMCs or T cells enriched from blood (not recorded which). CDR3 residues: CATLTGGFTEAFF. CDR3 DNA sequence: TGTGCCACCCTGACAGGAGGTTTCACTGAAGCTTTCTTT.